The rows below give T cell receptor beta chains drawn from one sample of a study of cytomegalovirus exposure and HLA in healthy donors. Assay: immunoSEQ multiplex PCR; the TCRdb copy retains only in-frame clones and omits some. This table holds under 250,000 clones, 82% found once. Sequencing was carried out using PBMCs. Every receptor here comes from a middle-aged man in good health and CMV-seropositive. The CDR3 runs from the conserved cysteine through the conserved F or W. The D gene is left open where the match is weak. The size entry is marked missing in some rows and otherwise reads once, few, many or a size class.

J: TRBJ2-2; D: .; size: few; length: 14; V: TRBV6-5; CDR3: CASSWRGGTGELFF; DNA: TGTGCCAGCAGTTGGCGGGGTGGCACCGGGGAGCTGTTTTTT
J: TRBJ2-1; D: TRBD1; size: .; length: 13; V: TRBV7-2; CDR3: CASSLATGYEQFF; DNA: TGTGCCAGCAGCTTAGCGACAGGGTACGAGCAGTTCTTC
J: TRBJ1-1; D: TRBD1; size: .; length: 13; V: TRBV18; CDR3: CASSRTGGAEAFF; DNA: TGTGCCAGCTCACGAACAGGGGGGGCCGAAGCTTTCTTT
J: TRBJ2-1; D: .; size: .; length: 15; V: TRBV7-6; CDR3: CASSFGLSSYNEQFF; DNA: TGTGCCAGCAGCTTCGGACTGAGCTCCTACAATGAGCAGTTCTTC
J: TRBJ2-7; D: .; size: .; length: 15; V: TRBV12-5; CDR3: CASGSSSQGPYEQYF; DNA: TGTGCTAGTGGTTCCTCCTCCCAGGGCCCCTACGAGCAGTACTTC
J: TRBJ1-5; D: TRBD1; size: .; length: 15; V: TRBV5-5; CDR3: CASSLQGQLNQPQHF; DNA: TGTGCCAGCAGCTTGCAGGGACAGCTTAATCAGCCCCAGCATTTT
J: TRBJ1-1; D: .; size: .; length: 14; V: TRBV5-1; CDR3: CASSLEKVGAEAFF; DNA: TGCGCCAGCAGCTTGGAAAAAGTAGGAGCTGAAGCTTTCTTT
J: TRBJ1-2; D: .; size: .; length: 12; V: TRBV19; CDR3: CASSDSLAGYTF; DNA: TGTGCCAGTTCGGACAGCCTGGCTGGCTACACCTTC
J: TRBJ2-2; D: TRBD1; size: .; length: 15; V: TRBV7-3; CDR3: CASSLTGENTGELFF; DNA: TGTGCCAGCAGCCTGACAGGGGAAAACACCGGGGAGCTGTTTTTT
J: TRBJ1-1; D: TRBD1; size: .; length: 11; V: TRBV19; CDR3: CASSRQGVAFF; DNA: TGTGCCAGTAGTCGACAGGGGGTGGCTTTCTTT
J: TRBJ2-1; D: .; size: .; length: 15; V: TRBV6-5; CDR3: CASSYSIRANNEQFF; DNA: TGTGCCAGCAGTTACTCGATTAGAGCAAACAATGAGCAGTTCTTC
J: TRBJ1-5; D: TRBD1; size: .; length: 18; V: TRBV7-9; CDR3: CASSATGTGSVDSQPQHF; DNA: TGTGCCAGCAGCGCCACCGGGACAGGCTCTGTTGATAGTCAGCCCCAGCATTTT
J: TRBJ2-1; D: TRBD2; size: few; length: 17; V: TRBV5-1; CDR3: CASSPYAGLAAYNEQFF; DNA: TGCGCCAGCAGTCCCTACGCGGGACTAGCGGCCTACAATGAGCAGTTCTTC
J: TRBJ1-2; D: .; size: .; length: 13; V: TRBV14; CDR3: CASSQEPSYGYTF; DNA: TGTGCCAGCAGCCAAGAACCGAGCTATGGCTACACCTTC
J: TRBJ1-3; D: .; size: .; length: 15; V: TRBV9; CDR3: CASSVGYSGRNTIYF; DNA: TGTGCCAGCAGCGTGGGGTATTCAGGGAGAAACACCATATATTTT
J: TRBJ1-6; D: .; size: once; length: 15; V: TRBV4-1; CDR3: CASSQPGSYNSPLHF; DNA: TGCGCCAGCAGCCAACCCGGTTCCTATAATTCACCCCTCCACTTT
J: TRBJ2-5; D: TRBD1; size: .; length: 16; V: TRBV15; CDR3: CATSRGGPGQQETQYF; DNA: TGTGCCACCAGCAGAGGGGGGCCGGGACAGCAAGAGACCCAGTACTTC
J: TRBJ2-3; D: TRBD2; size: .; length: 16; V: TRBV18; CDR3: CASSLTSGKATDTQYF; DNA: TGTGCCAGCTCTCTAACTAGCGGAAAGGCCACAGATACGCAGTATTTT
J: TRBJ2-2; D: TRBD2; size: .; length: 16; V: TRBV11-3; CDR3: CASSLEASGNTGELFF; DNA: TGTGCCAGCAGCTTAGAGGCTAGCGGGAACACCGGGGAGCTGTTTTTT
J: TRBJ1-1; D: .; size: .; length: 15; V: TRBV19; CDR3: CASTPWTRMNTEAFF; DNA: TGTGCCAGTACCCCTTGGACAAGAATGAACACTGAAGCTTTCTTT
J: TRBJ2-1; D: .; size: .; length: 12; V: TRBV11-3; CDR3: CASSQTHNEQFF; DNA: TGTGCCAGCAGTCAGACACACAATGAGCAGTTCTTC
J: TRBJ2-3; D: TRBD2; size: .; length: 16; V: TRBV5-1; CDR3: CASSLFGTSGLDTQYF; DNA: TGCGCCAGCAGCCTGTTCGGGACTAGCGGGTTAGATACGCAGTATTTT
J: TRBJ2-2; D: TRBD2; size: .; length: 15; V: TRBV5-1; CDR3: CASSERGTPAGELFF; DNA: TGCGCCAGCAGCGAGCGGGGGACTCCCGCCGGGGAGCTGTTTTTT
J: TRBJ2-2; D: .; size: .; length: 18; V: TRBV9; CDR3: CASSEDRLKGLSTGELFF; DNA: TGTGCCAGCAGCGAGGACCGCCTTAAGGGGCTAAGCACCGGGGAGCTGTTTTTT
J: TRBJ2-2; D: .; size: few; length: 13; V: TRBV29-1; CDR3: CSAQGTGTGELFF; DNA: TGCAGCGCCCAGGGGACGGGCACCGGGGAGCTGTTTTTT
J: TRBJ1-1; D: TRBD1; size: .; length: 14; V: TRBV6-5; CDR3: CASTLQGGNTEAFF; DNA: TGTGCCAGCACCCTGCAGGGGGGGAACACTGAAGCTTTCTTT